Below are 24 T cell receptor beta chains sequenced from a single sample in a study of STAT5B mutations in CD4+ large granular lymphocyte leukemia (dated by TCRdb to between 2020 and 2023). To prepare the library, the immunoSEQ multiplex PCR assay was applied. As stored in TCRdb, this immuneACCESS dataset retains in-frame rearrangements with V and J assigned. A fraction of the clones does not appear; measured against another copy, unresolved V genes explain less than half of the discrepancy, and the remainder lacks a known reason. The table for this sample lists 5,800 or so clones; about three quarters of them were counted only once. The ten largest make up approximately 2.1% of the sample. Sequencing was performed on PBMCs. These receptors all stem from a woman in her 70s with CD4+ T-cell large granular lymphocyte leukemia.

The chain couples TRBV27 to TRBJ2-3; TRBD2 matches at 8 bases. The germline V gene has CDR1 MNHEY and CDR2 SMNVEV (reference sequence). The CDR3 length is 15 residues. V shed 4 bases, J shed 1 base, and the junction held 4 bases outside the gene matches. The CDR3 sequence: CASSSRSGGTDTQYF. The CDR3 coding sequence is TGTGCCAGCAGTTCTCGTAGCGGGGGCACAGATACGCAGTATTTT.

This clone has a single count. CDR3 residues: CASSPTDWTNEKLFF. The CDR3 DNA sequence: TGTGCCAGCAGCCCAACGGACTGGACTAATGAAAAACTGTTTTTT. The chain has TRBV7-8 and TRBJ1-4; D call uncertain. The V gene lost 5 bases and the J gene lost 2 bases, with 12 bases spanning the gap. The germline V gene has CDR1 SGHVS and CDR2 FQNEAQ. CDR3 length: 15 residues.

The chain carries TRBV28 and TRBJ2-7; D tentatively reads TRBD1 or TRBD2 (6 bases each). Germline assignment: CDR1 MDHEN and CDR2 SYDVKM. The V and J ends lost 4 bases and 2 bases respectively, with 21 bases between them. This CDR3 has 17 residues. The CDR3 nucleotides read TGTGCCAGCAGTTCCTCAGGCGGAAGGGGGGCTCCCTACGAGCAGTACTTC. Amino acid sequence: CASSSSGGRGAPYEQYF. Supplemented by reference TRBV28 and TRBJ2-7, the full variable domain reads DVKVTQSSRYLVKRTGEKVFLECVQDMDHENMFWYRQDPGLGLRLIYFSYDVKMKEKGDIPEGYSVSREKKERFSLILESASTNQTSMYLCASSSSGGRGAPYEQYFGPGTRLTVT.

The J gene is TRBJ1-1, the V gene TRBV6-5; 7 positions agree with TRBD1. CDR3 size: 15 residues. J lost 5 bases, V lost 1 base, and 7 bases had no gene match. CDR1 and CDR2 from the germline V gene are MNHEY and SVGAGI. The CDR3 bases are TGTGCCAGCAGTTACTGGGGCAGGGGGGTTACTGAAGCTTTCTTT. This gives the protein CASSYWGRGVTEAFF.

CDR3 loop: CASSVVRTDTQYF. The CDR3 coding sequence is TGTGCCAGCAGCGTAGTACGGACAGATACGCAGTATTTT. The V gene is TRBV9, the J gene TRBJ2-3; D not certain. The CDR3 contains 13 residues. Germline CDR1 reads SGDLS; CDR2 reads YYNGEE. V lost 0 bases and J 3 bases, leaving 5 bases between the germline ends.

This clone occurred a few times. The J gene is TRBJ1-6, the V gene TRBV4-2, with 7 bases matching TRBD1. From germline, CDR1 is LGHNA and CDR2 YNFKEQ. J gave up 7 bases and V 3 bases, and 6 bases lay outside the gene matches. The CDR3 spans 15 residues. DNA for the CDR3: TGTGCCAGCAGCCAGGGACAGTGGGGCAATTCACCCCTCCACTTT. The encoded protein is CASSQGQWGNSPLHF.

J is TRBJ2-1 and V is TRBV7-2, with 9 bases fitting TRBD1. Per germline, CDR1 SGHTA and CDR2 FQGNSA. The CDR3 contains 15 residues. V dropped 3 bases and J dropped 6; count of bases not matched to a gene: 6. The CDR3 coding sequence is TGTGCCAGCAGCTTCAGACAGGGGGAATCCAATGAGCAGTTCTTC. It encodes CASSFRQGESNEQFF.

The rearrangement joins TRBV19 to TRBJ1-5, with D unclear. The germline V gene encodes CDR1 LNHDA and CDR2 SQIVND (reference sequence). The CDR3 sequence is 17 residues long. V was trimmed by 2 bases and J by 1 base, leaving 15 bases between them. The CDR3 sequence is CASSIKGLRWSNQPQHF. CDR3 coding DNA: TGTGCCAGTAGTATAAAGGGTCTCAGGTGGAGCAATCAGCCCCAGCATTTT.

The CDR3 sequence is CASSSPGSGELFF. The CDR3 DNA follows: TGCGCCAGCAGCTCTCCAGGTTCCGGGGAGCTGTTTTTT. The chain uses TRBV5-1 and TRBJ2-2; no reliable D call. Germline V gene data show CDR1 as SGHRS and CDR2 as YFSETQ. V lost 3 bases, J lost 6 bases, and 9 bases lay in between. CDR3 size: 13 residues.

The chain employs TRBV28 and TRBJ2-5; 13 bases agree with TRBD2. V dropped 6 bases and J dropped 1; count of bases not matched to a gene: 2. The CDR3 covers 15 residues. CDR1 is MDHEN, CDR2 SYDVKM, per germline. CDR3: CASRRLAGGQETQYF. CDR3 nucleotide sequence: TGTGCCAGCAGAAGACTAGCGGGGGGCCAAGAGACCCAGTACTTC.

In its sample, this clone was seen a few times. This chain connects TRBV30 to TRBJ1-1; D gene uncertain. Germline CDR1 is GTSNPN and CDR2 is SVGIG (reference sequence). This CDR3 has 14 amino acids. Trimming removed 0 bases from V and 2 bases from J, with 10 bases in between. CDR3 sequence (DNA): TGTGCCTGGAGTGTACTGACGGCCAACACTGAAGCTTTCTTT. Its translation is CAWSVLTANTEAFF.

The table lists this clone with a few counts. The chain couples TRBV9 to TRBJ2-1, with TRBD2 matching 9 bases. V was pared by 2 bases and J by 5 bases, with 11 bases of the junction left unmatched. Germline assignment: CDR1 SGDLS and CDR2 YYNGEE. CDR3 length equals 17 residues. The DNA for the CDR3 is TGTGCCAGCAGCGTGGGACCACTAGCGGGCCTCCACAATGAGCAGTTCTTC. It yields the protein CASSVGPLAGLHNEQFF.

This clone has more than one count but fewer than ten. The chain couples TRBV7-2 to TRBJ2-3; D might be TRBD1 (5 bases). V lost 4 bases, J lost 8 bases, and 16 bases lay in between. CDR3 length: 14 residues. Germline V gene sequence: CDR1 SGHTA, CDR2 FQGNSA. The CDR3 sequence: CASSSDGALGTQYF. The CDR3 nucleotides are TGTGCCAGCAGCTCTGATGGGGCGCTGGGTACGCAGTATTTT.

The J gene is TRBJ2-7, the V gene TRBV28; D uncertain. The length of the CDR3 is 10 residues. V was trimmed by 6 bases and J by 3 bases, leaving 3 bases between them. CDR1 MDHEN and CDR2 SYDVKM come from the germline V gene. The CDR3 here is CASSNYEQYF. CDR3 sequence (DNA): TGTGCCAGCAGCAACTACGAGCAGTACTTC.

The chain joins TRBV2 to TRBJ1-5, with 8 bases fitting TRBD1. The CDR3 runs 14 residues. Germline V gene sequence: CDR1 SNHLY, CDR2 FYNNEI. Trimming removed 7 bases from V and 6 bases from J; junction bases left unmatched: 8. The CDR3: CASTGQGRGQPQHF. CDR3 bases: TGTGCCAGCACCGGACAGGGTAGGGGTCAGCCCCAGCATTTT.

The V and J genes are TRBV5-1 and TRBJ1-1; TRBD1 might be the D (6 bases). CDR3 length: 12 residues. The germline V gene has CDR1 SGHRS and CDR2 YFSETQ. V shed 1 base and J shed 9 bases, with 10 bases lying between them. CDR3 sequence: CASSLTGKKAFF. In nucleotides, the CDR3 is TGCGCCAGCAGCTTGACAGGGAAGAAAGCTTTCTTT.

This chain links TRBV9 with TRBJ1-1; 7 bases fit TRBD1. This CDR3 is built from 15 residues. CDR1 SGDLS and CDR2 YYNGEE come from the germline V gene. V shed 0 bases, J shed 4 bases, and the junction held 6 bases outside the gene matches. CDR3 DNA: TGTGCCAGCAGCGTAGCGCGAGGGACAGCCACTGAAGCTTTCTTT. This encodes CASSVARGTATEAFF.

The V gene is TRBV27, the J gene TRBJ1-4; D not resolved. Trimming took 6 bases from V and 2 from J, leaving 19 bases between them. CDR3 size: 17 residues. CDR1 is MNHEY, CDR2 SMNVEV, per germline (reference sequence). Here the CDR3 DNA reads TGTGCCAGCAGCAAAACGGGCCCCCTATCGACTAATGAAAAACTGTTTTTT. Encoded protein: CASSKTGPLSTNEKLFF. The whole variable domain, remainder taken from reference TRBV27 and TRBJ1-4, is EAQVTQNPRYLITVTGKKLTVTCSQNMNHEYMSWYRQDPGLGLRQIYYSMNVEVTDKGDVPEGYKVSRKEKRNFPLILESPSPNQTSLYFCASSKTGPLSTNEKLFFGSGTQLSVL.

This sequence joins TRBV27 and TRBJ2-7; 14 bases are shared with TRBD2. The CDR3 is made up of 15 amino acids. Trimming took 5 bases from V and 2 from J; bases not matched to a gene: 2. Germline CDR1 and CDR2: MNHEY and SMNVEV (reference sequence). The CDR3 spells CASSKGLAGAYEQYF. CDR3 DNA: TGTGCCAGCAGTAAGGGACTAGCGGGGGCCTACGAGCAGTACTTC.

The V gene is TRBV7-2, the J gene TRBJ2-1; D gene ambiguous. In germline, CDR1 is SGHTA, CDR2 FQGNSA. The length of the CDR3 is 14 residues. Deletions cut 1 base from V and 4 bases from J, with 8 bases between. The CDR3 reads CASSLESGYNEQFF. CDR3 in DNA: TGTGCCAGCAGCTTAGAGTCTGGTTACAATGAGCAGTTCTTC.

This chain joins TRBV11-2 and TRBJ1-3; D not certain. The germline CDR1 and CDR2 sequences are SGHAT and FQNNGV. The germline V and J ends were trimmed by 1 base and 0 bases, with 7 bases remaining between them. This CDR3 is 15 amino acids long. The CDR3: CASSLGPISGNTIYF. The CDR3 nucleotides read TGTGCCAGCAGCTTAGGCCCGATCTCTGGAAACACCATATATTTT. The variable domain in full, completed from reference TRBV11-2 and TRBJ1-3, reads EAGVAQSPRYKIIEKRQSVAFWCNPISGHATLYWYQQILGQGPKLLIQFQNNGVVDDSQLPKDRFSAERLKGVDSTLKIQPAKLEDSAVYLCASSLGPISGNTIYFGEGSWLTVV.

The sample holds a few counts of this clone. This chain links TRBV11-1 with TRBJ1-1; a possible D gene is TRBD1 (5 bases). This CDR3 contains 16 residues. V lost 6 bases to trimming and J lost 3 bases, with 20 bases between them. Germline V gives CDR1 SGHAT, CDR2 FQDESV (reference sequence). The CDR3 loop is CASSTGPAGGYTEAFF. The DNA for the CDR3 is TGTGCCAGCAGTACCGGTCCCGCCGGGGGGTACACTGAAGCTTTCTTT. The whole variable domain, remainder taken from reference TRBV11-1 and TRBJ1-1, is EAEVAQSPRYKITEKSQAVAFWCDPISGHATLYWYRQILGQGPELLVQFQDESVVDDSQLPKDRFSAERLKGVDSTLKIQPAELGDSAMYLCASSTGPAGGYTEAFFGQGTRLTVV.

The chain links TRBV29-1 to TRBJ2-2, with 7 bases that match TRBD1. Germline CDR1 reads SQVTM; CDR2 reads ANQGSEA. J was trimmed by 7 bases and V by 4 bases; bases with no gene match: 15. The CDR3 sequence is 16 residues long. CDR3 sequence: CSVVGGRVLTGGELFF. The CDR3 DNA follows: TGCAGCGTTGTAGGGGGCCGGGTCCTAACGGGCGGGGAGCTGTTTTTT.

The chain joins TRBV5-1 to TRBJ1-5, with TRBD1 identical over 10 bases. Unmatched junction bases numbered 5, after V lost 4 bases and J lost 7 bases. Germline CDR1 reads SGHRS; CDR2 reads YFSETQ. CDR3 size: 14 residues. Written as DNA, the CDR3 is TGCGCCAGCAGCCGGGGGACAGGGGAACAGCCCCAGCATTTT. This gives the protein CASSRGTGEQPQHF.